The 28 T cell receptor beta chains given below trace back to one sample, sequenced in a study of Graves' ophthalmopathy and Graves' hyperthyroidism. Investigators amplified TCR beta CDR3 regions from RNA transcripts. The first-round RT-PCR employed HTBI primers together with the Qiagen OneStep RT-PCR kit. A multiplex PCR was then performed as the second round. TCRdb independently ran MiXCR on the multiplex PCR reads; one entry per CDR3 protein. The table lists some 210,000 distinct CDR3 sequences, roughly 27% of them singletons. The sample taken for sequencing was peripheral blood. All receptors come from a man aged 50-59 years with Graves' ophthalmopathy.

This clonotype has a count of ten or more. The V and J genes are TRBV12-3 or TRBV12-4 and TRBJ1-2; TRBD1 matches 8 bases. V dropped 7 bases and J dropped 4; count of bases not matched to a gene: 11. The CDR3 contains 15 residues. CDR3 amino acids: CASIADREGSYGYTF. The CDR3 DNA reads as TGTGCCAGCATTGCGGACAGGGAGGGGAGCTATGGCTACACCTTC.

The sample holds many counts of this clonotype. This rearrangement joins TRBV28 to TRBJ2-5; 12 positions match TRBD2. Germline V lookup: CDR1 MDHEN, CDR2 SYDVKM. V dropped 6 bases and J dropped 6; count of bases not matched to a gene: 11. The CDR3 sequence is 16 residues long. CDR3 sequence reads: CASSLTSGSRGKTQYF. The DNA of the CDR3 is TGTGCCAGCAGCCTGACTAGCGGGAGTAGAGGGAAGACCCAGTACTTC.

The sample holds many counts of this clonotype. The rearrangement uses TRBV6-2 or TRBV6-3 and TRBJ2-7; 7 nucleotides align to TRBD2. Germline assignment: CDR1 MNHEY and CDR2 SVGEGT. Losses at the gene ends were 6 bases for V and 4 bases for J; bases not matched to a gene: 9. CDR3 length: 14 residues. The CDR3 DNA is TGTGCCAGCAGCCTCCCTGGCGGGAGTTACGAGCAGTACTTC. It yields the protein CASSLPGGSYEQYF.

This clonotype was counted ten times or more. CDR3 amino acids: CAWSKGRTSSYEQYF. The CDR3 region has the DNA TGTGCCTGGAGTAAGGGACGCACGAGCTCCTACGAGCAGTACTTC. The chain links TRBV30 to TRBJ2-7, with D perhaps matching TRBD1 or TRBD2 (5 bases each). Trimming stripped 2 bases from V and 0 bases from J, with 14 bases between. The CDR3 is 15 amino acids. Germline V CDR1 and CDR2: GTSNPN, SVGIG (reference sequence).

At least ten counts were recorded for this clonotype. The chain is built from TRBV19 and TRBJ1-1; D gene uncertain. Deletions cut 5 bases from V and 8 bases from J, with 9 bases between. This CDR3 region has 11 residues. Germline CDR1 is LNHDA and CDR2 is SQIVND (reference sequence). DNA for the CDR3: TGTGCCAGTAGTGCAGGTACCGAAGCTTTCTTT. Protein: CASSAGTEAFF.

The CDR3 DNA reads as TGTGCCAGCACTGACAGGGGGCCTTCCTACGAGCAGTACTTC. Translated: CASTDRGPSYEQYF. V gene TRBV28 combines with J gene TRBJ2-7; 10 bases line up with TRBD1. The CDR3 contains 14 residues. From germline, CDR1 is MDHEN and CDR2 SYDVKM. The V and J ends lost 7 bases and 1 base, in that order; junction bases with no gene match: 4.

This clonotype came up many times. This chain uses TRBV27 with TRBJ2-7; 7 bases line up with TRBD2. CDR1 is MNHEY, CDR2 SMNVEV, per germline (reference sequence). The CDR3 is 13 residues long. Trimming at V came to 7 bases and at J to 3 bases, leaving 6 bases not matched to a gene. This chain's CDR3 is CASNLGEGYEQYF. CDR3 in DNA: TGTGCCAGCAATTTGGGGGAGGGCTACGAGCAGTACTTC.

J is TRBJ2-7 and V is TRBV10-3; TRBD1 matches at 7 bases. V was clipped by 4 bases and J by 3 bases; unmatched bases: 6. CDR1 ENHRY and CDR2 SYGVKD come from the germline V gene. CDR3 size: 14 residues. The chain's CDR3 is CAISADRSGYEQYF. The CDR3 DNA follows: TGTGCCATCAGTGCGGACAGGTCTGGCTACGAGCAGTACTTC.

This clonotype was counted at least ten times. V gene TRBV18 combines with J gene TRBJ2-7; D perhaps matches TRBD2 (5 bases). Germline V gene data show CDR1 as KGHSH and CDR2 as LQKENI. The CDR3 consists of 12 residues. Deletions cut 3 bases from V and 5 bases from J, with 8 bases between. CDR3 bases: TGTGCCAGCTCACCGTCCGGGAACGAGCAGTACTTC. Translating it yields CASSPSGNEQYF.

This clonotype was seen at least ten times. This chain uses TRBV5-1 with TRBJ1-1; 7 bases map to TRBD1. The V segment lost 6 bases and the J segment 2 bases; nucleotides outside the gene matches: 13. Germline CDR1 SGHRS, CDR2 YFSETQ. This CDR3 is 16 amino acids long. The CDR3 region has the DNA TGCGCCAGCAAAGGGGGCGAGTTCAGGCTTAACACTGAAGCTTTCTTT. Translation: CASKGGEFRLNTEAFF.

This clonotype was seen repeatedly, ten times or more. The V call is TRBV18, the J call TRBJ2-7, with a possible D match to TRBD1 (6 bases). Looked up from germline, CDR1 is KGHSH and CDR2 is LQKENI. V lost 3 bases to trimming and J lost 6 bases, with 18 bases between them. This CDR3 has 15 residues. The CDR3 reads CASSPSLQGRSEQYF. The CDR3 DNA sequence: TGTGCCAGCTCACCCTCTTTACAGGGTAGAAGCGAGCAGTACTTC.

In its sample, this clonotype was seen many times. CDR3 in DNA: TGTGCCAGCAGCTTTACTAGCGACAGCTCCTACGAGCAGTACTTC. This codes for CASSFTSDSSYEQYF. This chain links TRBV7-2 with TRBJ2-7, with 7 bases aligning to TRBD2. CDR3 length: 15 amino acids. The trim removed 3 bases at V and 0 bases at J, leaving 5 bases unmatched. CDR1 is SGHTA, CDR2 FQGNSA, per germline.

This clonotype was seen repeatedly, ten times or more. The rearrangement links TRBV5-6 to TRBJ2-7, with D tentatively TRBD2 (6 bases). This CDR3 region has 15 residues. V was shortened by 0 bases and J by 6 bases, with 16 bases between the two germline ends. Germline V lookup: CDR1 SGHDT, CDR2 YYEEEE. The CDR3: CASSLVRARRGEQYF. CDR3 nucleotides: TGTGCCAGCAGCTTGGTTAGGGCGAGGAGGGGCGAGCAGTACTTC.

This clonotype was seen repeatedly, ten times or more. The rearrangement links TRBV7-6 to TRBJ2-7, with D perhaps TRBD2 (5 bases). The V end was cut by 5 bases, the J end by 6 bases, with 14 bases between. The CDR3 sequence is 13 residues long. Germline V gene data show CDR1 as SGHVS and CDR2 as FNYEAQ. CDR3 nucleotide sequence: TGTGCCAGCAGCCCCACTAGTTCCGGCGAGCAGTACTTC. This gives the protein CASSPTSSGEQYF.

This clonotype was found many times. The V gene is TRBV11-2, the J gene TRBJ2-7; tentatively, D is TRBD2 (6 bases). The V end was cut by 5 bases, the J end by 0 bases, with 14 bases between. This CDR3 contains 15 residues. Germline V gene data show CDR1 as SGHAT and CDR2 as FQNNGV. CDR3: CASSRPGTRSYEQYF. The CDR3 DNA is TGTGCCAGCAGCCGTCCCGGGACTCGCTCCTACGAGCAGTACTTC.

The V call is TRBV28, the J call TRBJ1-1; D remains ambiguous. Germline loops: CDR1 MDHEN, CDR2 SYDVKM. The CDR3 contains 14 residues. V shed 6 bases and J shed 1 base, with 12 bases lying between them. In nucleotides, the CDR3 is TGTGCCAGCAGATTAGAAGGGAGGAACACTGAAGCTTTCTTT. Protein: CASRLEGRNTEAFF. The full variable domain, its missing parts supplied by reference TRBV28 and TRBJ1-1, is DVKVTQSSRYLVKRTGEKVFLECVQDMDHENMFWYRQDPGLGLRLIYFSYDVKMKEKGDIPEGYSVSREKKERFSLILESASTNQTSMYLCASRLEGRNTEAFFGQGTRLTVV.

This clonotype appeared many times. This rearrangement joins TRBV3-1 to TRBJ2-7, with 14 bases fitting TRBD2. With V trimmed by 8 bases and J by 6 bases, 6 bases remained unmatched. Germline CDR1 LGHDT, CDR2 YNNKEL (reference sequence). The CDR3 contains 14 residues. The CDR3 DNA is TGTGCCAGCGCCAAGGGACTAGCGGGAGTCGAGCAGTACTTC. This codes for CASAKGLAGVEQYF.

Ten or more counts support this clonotype. The rearrangement links TRBV19 to TRBJ1-5; D call uncertain. Trimming pared 4 bases from V and 4 bases from J, leaving 8 bases between. The CDR3 extends over 13 amino acids. The germline CDR1 and CDR2 sequences are LNHDA and SQIVND (reference sequence). The CDR3 reads CASSTTENQPQHF. The CDR3 DNA is TGTGCCAGTAGTACCACAGAGAATCAGCCCCAGCATTTT.

The table lists this clonotype with many counts. The chain has TRBV29-1 and TRBJ2-7; D remains unclear. The CDR3 covers 15 residues. The germline V gene has CDR1 SQVTM and CDR2 ANQGSEA. Trimming pared 0 bases from V and 1 base from J, leaving 13 bases between. The CDR3 reads CSVEERSALSYEQYF. CDR3 DNA: TGCAGCGTTGAAGAGAGGAGTGCCTTATCCTACGAGCAGTACTTC.

This clonotype has a count of ten or more. The rearrangement joins TRBV29-1 to TRBJ2-5; 7 bases match TRBD1. Germline loops: CDR1 SQVTM, CDR2 ANQGSEA. The CDR3 runs 13 residues. V trimming: 8 bases; J trimming: 1 base; junction bases outside the gene matches: 7. The CDR3 DNA follows: TGCAGCTCGGACAGGATGGGCCAAGAGACCCAGTACTTC. This sequence encodes CSSDRMGQETQYF. Full variable domain (outside the CDR3, taken from reference TRBV29-1 and TRBJ2-5): SAVISQKPSRDICQRGTSLTIQCQVDSQVTMMFWYRQQPGQSLTLIATANQGSEATYESGFVIDKFPISRPNLTFSTLTVSNMSPEDSSIYLCSSDRMGQETQYFGPGTRLLVL.

In its sample, this clonotype was seen many times. The rearrangement joins TRBV18 to TRBJ2-7, with D unresolved. There are 14 residues in the CDR3. V gave up 4 bases and J gave up 5 bases, with 15 bases separating them. CDR1 and CDR2 from the germline V gene are KGHSH and LQKENI. CDR3: CASSLTPKTHEQYF. The CDR3 nucleotides are TGTGCCAGCTCACTGACCCCTAAAACCCACGAGCAGTACTTC.

At least ten counts were recorded for this clonotype. V usage is TRBV19 and J usage is TRBJ2-2; no firm D call. V gave up 7 bases and J gave up 4 bases, with 7 bases separating them. The CDR3 totals 12 residues. Looked up from germline, CDR1 is LNHDA and CDR2 is SQIVND (reference sequence). CDR3 amino acids: CASNPSTGELFF. CDR3 DNA sequence: TGTGCCAGTAATCCTTCCACCGGGGAGCTGTTTTTT.

This clonotype occurred many times. This chain joins TRBV9 and TRBJ2-7, with 10 bases aligning to TRBD2. This CDR3 is built from 17 residues. Germline V gives CDR1 SGDLS, CDR2 YYNGEE. V gave up 0 bases and J gave up 4 bases; unmatched junction bases: 10. This chain's CDR3 is CASSVGASGRVGYEQYF. The CDR3 DNA follows: TGTGCCAGCAGCGTAGGGGCTAGCGGGAGAGTCGGGTACGAGCAGTACTTC.

This clonotype has at least ten counts. CDR3 sequence (DNA): TGTGCCAGCAGTGAACGAGGGGTAGGACAGCCCCAGCATTTT. Translated: CASSERGVGQPQHF. The V and J genes are TRBV6-1 and TRBJ1-5, with D maybe TRBD1 (5 bases). The CDR3 spans 14 residues. Deletions cut 2 bases from V and 7 bases from J, with 12 bases between. The germline V gene encodes CDR1 MNHNS and CDR2 SASEGT.

Ten or more counts support this clonotype. The V and J genes are TRBV5-1 and TRBJ1-3; D remains unclear. The CDR3 is made up of 15 amino acids. The V end was cut by 0 bases, the J end by 4 bases, with 11 bases between. CDR1 is SGHRS and CDR2 is YFSETQ in the germline V gene. This chain's CDR3 is CASSLAGSSGNTIYF. Here the CDR3 DNA reads TGCGCCAGCAGCTTGGCCGGCTCGTCAGGAAACACCATATATTTT.

The chain employs TRBV12-3 or TRBV12-4 and TRBJ1-1; D is unclear. V was clipped by 4 bases and J by 11 bases, with 11 bases between them. This CDR3 comprises 11 residues. CDR3 residues: CASSYTVRAFF. The DNA for the CDR3 is TGTGCCAGCAGTTATACAGTTCGGGCTTTCTTT.

The chain has TRBV12-3 or TRBV12-4 and TRBJ1-6; no clear D gene. V lost 3 bases to trimming and J lost 12 bases, with 18 bases between them. This CDR3 spans 15 amino acids. The CDR3 nucleotides read TGTGCCAGCAGTTTGACTCTCTCTTCTCGGGGACCCCTCCACTTT. This gives the protein CASSLTLSSRGPLHF.

This clonotype was found many times. The V and J genes are TRBV4-1 and TRBJ2-7; a weak D match, TRBD1 (6 bases). Germline values: CDR1 MGHRA, CDR2 YSYEKL. The CDR3 consists of 14 residues. Trimming took 1 base from V and 0 from J, leaving 7 bases between them. This CDR3 is CASSQGTDSYEQYF. The CDR3, as DNA: TGCGCCAGCAGCCAAGGGACAGACTCCTACGAGCAGTACTTC.